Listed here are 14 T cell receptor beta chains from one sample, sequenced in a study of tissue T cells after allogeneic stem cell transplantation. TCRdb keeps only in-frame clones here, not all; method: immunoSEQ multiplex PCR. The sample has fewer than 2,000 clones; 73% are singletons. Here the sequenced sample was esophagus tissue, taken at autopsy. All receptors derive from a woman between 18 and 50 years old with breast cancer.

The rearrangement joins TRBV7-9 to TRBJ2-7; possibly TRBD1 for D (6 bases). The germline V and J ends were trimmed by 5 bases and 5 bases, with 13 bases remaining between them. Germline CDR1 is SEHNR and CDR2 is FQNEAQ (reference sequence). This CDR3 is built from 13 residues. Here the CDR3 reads CASSPRRGHEQYF. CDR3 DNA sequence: TGTGCCAGCAGCCCCCGCAGGGGCCACGAGCAGTACTTC.

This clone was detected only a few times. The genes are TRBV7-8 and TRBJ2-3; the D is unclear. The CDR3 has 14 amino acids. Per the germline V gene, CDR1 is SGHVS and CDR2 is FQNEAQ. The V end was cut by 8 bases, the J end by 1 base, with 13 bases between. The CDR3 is CASSGTYGTDTQYF. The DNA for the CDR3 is TGTGCCAGCTCGGGTACCTACGGCACAGATACGCAGTATTTT.

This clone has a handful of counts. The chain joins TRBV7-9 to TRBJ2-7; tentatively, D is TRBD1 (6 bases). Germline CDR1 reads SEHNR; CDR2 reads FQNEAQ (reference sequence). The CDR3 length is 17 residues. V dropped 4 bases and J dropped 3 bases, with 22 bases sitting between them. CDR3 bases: TGTGCCAGCAGCTCAACAGGGCGCTCGACACTACACTACGAGCAGTACTTC. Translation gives CASSSTGRSTLHYEQYF.

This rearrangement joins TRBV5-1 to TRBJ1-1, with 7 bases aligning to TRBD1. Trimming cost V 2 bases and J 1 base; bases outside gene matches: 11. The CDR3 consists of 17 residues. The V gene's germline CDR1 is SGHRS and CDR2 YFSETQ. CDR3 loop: CASSLGVTGDQNTEAFF. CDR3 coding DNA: TGCGCCAGCAGCTTAGGTGTCACAGGGGATCAGAACACTGAAGCTTTCTTT.

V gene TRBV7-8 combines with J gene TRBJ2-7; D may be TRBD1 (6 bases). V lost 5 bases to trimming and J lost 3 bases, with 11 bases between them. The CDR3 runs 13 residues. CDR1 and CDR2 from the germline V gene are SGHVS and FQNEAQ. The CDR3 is CASSGTQGYEQYF. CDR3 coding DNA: TGTGCCAGCAGCGGTACACAGGGCTACGAGCAGTACTTC.

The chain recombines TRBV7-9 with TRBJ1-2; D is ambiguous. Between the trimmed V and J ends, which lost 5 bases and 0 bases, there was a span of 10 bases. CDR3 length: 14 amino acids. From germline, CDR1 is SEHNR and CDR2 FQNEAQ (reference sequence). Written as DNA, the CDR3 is TGTGCCAGCAGCGGACTCTTAGCTAACTATGGCTACACCTTC. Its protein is CASSGLLANYGYTF. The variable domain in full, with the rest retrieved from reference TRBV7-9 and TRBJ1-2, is DTGVSQNPRHKITKRGQNVTFRCDPISEHNRLYWYRQTLGQGPEFLTYFQNEAQLEKSRLLSDRFSAERPKGSFSTLEIQRTEQGDSAMYLCASSGLLANYGYTFGSGTRLTVV.

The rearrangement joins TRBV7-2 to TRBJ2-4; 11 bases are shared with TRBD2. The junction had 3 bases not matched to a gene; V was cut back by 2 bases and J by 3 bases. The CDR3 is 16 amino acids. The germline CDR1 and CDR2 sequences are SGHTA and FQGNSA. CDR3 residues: CASSLTLAGGKNIQYF. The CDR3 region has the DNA TGTGCCAGCAGCTTAACGCTAGCGGGGGGCAAAAACATTCAGTACTTC.

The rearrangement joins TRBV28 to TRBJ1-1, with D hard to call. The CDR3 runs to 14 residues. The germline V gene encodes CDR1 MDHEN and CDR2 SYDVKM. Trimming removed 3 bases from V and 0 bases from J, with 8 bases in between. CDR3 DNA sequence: TGTGCCAGCAGTTTTCCGACGTTGAACACTGAAGCTTTCTTT. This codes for CASSFPTLNTEAFF.

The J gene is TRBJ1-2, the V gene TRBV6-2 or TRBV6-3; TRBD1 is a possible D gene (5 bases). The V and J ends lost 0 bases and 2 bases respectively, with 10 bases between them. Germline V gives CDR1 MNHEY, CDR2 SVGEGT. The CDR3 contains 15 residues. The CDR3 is CASSYSGRVNYGYTF. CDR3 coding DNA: TGTGCCAGCAGTTACTCGGGACGGGTAAACTATGGCTACACCTTC.

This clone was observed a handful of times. The CDR3 region has the DNA TGTGCCAGCAGCTCAACTACCTTATACGAGCAGTACTTC. It yields the protein CASSSTTLYEQYF. The chain combines TRBV7-9 with TRBJ2-7; D is unresolved. The CDR3 has 13 residues. Germline V CDR1 and CDR2: SEHNR, FQNEAQ (reference sequence). The V end lost 4 bases, the J end lost 4 bases, and 11 bases lay between the germline ends. The complete variable domain, with remaining parts taken from reference TRBV7-9 and TRBJ2-7, reads DTGVSQNPRHKITKRGQNVTFRCDPISEHNRLYWYRQTLGQGPEFLTYFQNEAQLEKSRLLSDRFSAERPKGSFSTLEIQRTEQGDSAMYLCASSSTTLYEQYFGPGTRLTVT.

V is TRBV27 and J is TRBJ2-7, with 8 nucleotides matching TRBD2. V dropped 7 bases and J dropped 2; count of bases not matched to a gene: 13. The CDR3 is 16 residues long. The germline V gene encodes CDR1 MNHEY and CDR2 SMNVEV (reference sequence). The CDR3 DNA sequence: TGTGCCAGCATGGTCCGGGGGGGGACTGATCCCTACGAGCAGTACTTC. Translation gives CASMVRGGTDPYEQYF.

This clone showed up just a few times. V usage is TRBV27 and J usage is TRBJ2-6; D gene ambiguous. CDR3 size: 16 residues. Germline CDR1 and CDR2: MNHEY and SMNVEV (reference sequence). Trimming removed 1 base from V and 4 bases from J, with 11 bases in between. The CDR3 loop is CASSLWSGSGANVLTF. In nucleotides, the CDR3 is TGTGCCAGCAGTTTATGGTCTGGGTCCGGGGCCAACGTCCTGACTTTC. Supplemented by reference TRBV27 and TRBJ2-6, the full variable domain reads EAQVTQNPRYLITVTGKKLTVTCSQNMNHEYMSWYRQDPGLGLRQIYYSMNVEVTDKGDVPEGYKVSRKEKRNFPLILESPSPNQTSLYFCASSLWSGSGANVLTFGAGSRLTVL.

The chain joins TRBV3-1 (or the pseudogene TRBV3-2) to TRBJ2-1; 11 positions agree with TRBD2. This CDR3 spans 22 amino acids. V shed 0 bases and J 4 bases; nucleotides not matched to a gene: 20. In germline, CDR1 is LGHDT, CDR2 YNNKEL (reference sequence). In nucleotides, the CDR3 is TGTGCCAGCAGCCAAGAGAAGACTATAACTAGCGGGAGTTTTAGGGGATACAATGAGCAGTTCTTC. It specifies CASSQEKTITSGSFRGYNEQFF.

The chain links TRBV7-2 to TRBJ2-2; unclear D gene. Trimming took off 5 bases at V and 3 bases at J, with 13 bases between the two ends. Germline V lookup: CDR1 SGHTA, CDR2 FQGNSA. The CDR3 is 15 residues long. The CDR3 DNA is TGTGCCAGCAGCCCCCGGTTAGAGTACACCGGGGAGCTGTTTTTT. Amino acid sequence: CASSPRLEYTGELFF.